The 30 T cell receptor beta chains in this list originate from one sample, sequenced in a study of T cell responses to AZD1222 COVID-19 vaccine. The method was immunoSEQ multiplex PCR; TCRdb's version includes in-frame clones alone and lacks a portion of them. The sample includes 140,000 to 150,000 clones, around nine tenths seen only once; the top ten take less than 5.5%. This sample comprised peripheral blood, obtained on day 0 of AZD1222 vaccination. Source of these receptors: an adult in good health.

The genes are TRBV2 and TRBJ2-2; 9 bases are a match to TRBD1. Germline CDR1 and CDR2: SNHLY and FYNNEI. The CDR3 has 14 residues. V was clipped by 11 bases and J by 5 bases; unmatched bases: 9. In nucleotides, the CDR3 is TGTGCCCGGCCCCGGGACAGGGAGACCGGGGAGCTGTTTTTT. Its translation: CARPRDRETGELFF.

The chain employs TRBV25-1 and TRBJ1-2; TRBD1 agrees at 8 bases. The germline V gene encodes CDR1 MGHDK and CDR2 SYGVNS. The CDR3 runs to 15 residues. The J segment lost 4 bases and the V segment lost 3 bases, leaving 7 bases of the junction unmatched. CDR3: CASSELDRAGYGYTF. The DNA for the CDR3 is TGTGCCAGCAGTGAGTTGGACAGGGCGGGCTATGGCTACACCTTC.

CDR3 protein: CASSEYGSGNTIYF. The CDR3 DNA reads TGTGCCAGCAGTGAATACGGCTCTGGAAACACCATATATTTT. The chain recombines TRBV25-1 with TRBJ1-3, with D unresolved. The CDR3 totals 14 residues. Germline CDR1 MGHDK, CDR2 SYGVNS. V lost 0 bases and J 0 bases, leaving 3 bases between the germline ends.

V is TRBV28 and J is TRBJ1-5; tentative D call: TRBD1 (5 bases). Germline loops: CDR1 MDHEN, CDR2 SYDVKM. The CDR3 loop spans 13 amino acids. V dropped 6 bases and J dropped 6 bases, with 12 bases sitting between them. The CDR3, as DNA: TGTGCCAGCAGGGGCGGAGGGGTTCAGCCCCAGCATTTT. Translating gives CASRGGGVQPQHF.

V usage is TRBV7-3 and J usage is TRBJ2-1; D gene uncertain. This CDR3 region has 13 residues. Trimming cost V 5 bases and J 4 bases, with 9 bases left between them. Looked up from germline, CDR1 is SGHTA and CDR2 is FQGTGA. The CDR3 nucleotides read TGTGCCAGCAGCCCCGGATCATACAATGAGCAGTTCTTC. Translated, it gives CASSPGSYNEQFF. Full variable domain (rest looked up from reference TRBV7-3 and TRBJ2-1): GAGVSQTPSNKVTEKGKYVELRCDPISGHTALYWYRQSLGQGPEFLIYFQGTGAADDSGLPNDRFFAVRPEGSVSTLKIQRTERGDSAVYLCASSPGSYNEQFFGPGTRLTVL.

The rearrangement joins TRBV6-5 to TRBJ2-4; TRBD2 is a possible D gene (5 bases). The CDR3 is 15 residues long. Trimming stripped 2 bases from V and 7 bases from J, with 15 bases between. Germline assignment: CDR1 MNHEY and CDR2 SVGAGI. The CDR3 here is CASSYGVGVANIQYF. The CDR3 nucleotides are TGTGCCAGCAGTTACGGCGTTGGGGTAGCGAACATTCAGTACTTC.

This chain connects TRBV2 to TRBJ1-1; 7 nucleotides align to TRBD1. Germline V gene lookup returns CDR1 SNHLY and CDR2 FYNNEI. The CDR3 is 14 amino acids. With V trimmed by 5 bases and J by 1 base, 4 bases remained unmatched. The CDR3, as DNA: TGTGCCAGCAGTTACAGGGGAGCGAACACTGAAGCTTTCTTT. The encoded protein is CASSYRGANTEAFF.

This chain links TRBV5-6 with TRBJ1-6; no definite D call. The CDR3 has 13 amino acids. Germline V gene lookup returns CDR1 SGHDT and CDR2 YYEEEE. V dropped 4 bases and J dropped 9 bases, with 11 bases sitting between them. The CDR3 DNA sequence: TGTGCCAGCAGCGGCTCCTGGGGTTCACCCCTCCACTTT. Protein product: CASSGSWGSPLHF. The variable domain in full, with the rest retrieved from reference TRBV5-6 and TRBJ1-6, is DAGVTQSPTHLIKTRGQQVTLRCSPKSGHDTVSWYQQALGQGPQFIFQYYEEEERQRGNFPDRFSGHQFPNYSSELNVNALLLGDSALYLCASSGSWGSPLHFGNGTRLTVT.

The rearrangement uses TRBV12-3 or TRBV12-4 and TRBJ2-7, with a weak D call TRBD1 (6 bases). The CDR3 runs 13 residues. The ends were cut back, 5 bases at V and 9 bases at J, with 17 bases in the middle. The CDR3 region has the DNA TGTGCCAGCAGTCCCCTCAAACAGGGACGGCAGTACTTC. This sequence encodes CASSPLKQGRQYF.

About this clone itself: An end of the junction differs from the germline gene, which may be a read error. The chain employs TRBV7-7 and TRBJ1-5, with 7 bases identical to TRBD1. Germline V lookup: CDR1 SSHAT, CDR2 FNYEAQ (reference sequence). The CDR3 extends over 16 amino acids. CDR3 amino acids: CASSSTGEYNNQPQHF. CDR3 nucleotides: TGTGCTAGCAGCTCCACAGGGGAATACAACAATCAGCCCCAGCATTTT.

The chain carries TRBV7-9 and TRBJ2-7; a possible D gene is TRBD2 (5 bases). The CDR3 is made up of 14 amino acids. Germline CDR1 SEHNR, CDR2 FQNEAQ (reference sequence). V lost 2 bases and J 6 bases, leaving 14 bases between the germline ends. The CDR3 DNA reads as TGTGCCAGCAGCTTACTCAATTCCGGGGTCGAGCAGTACTTC. It codes for CASSLLNSGVEQYF.

The V call is TRBV12-3 or TRBV12-4, the J call TRBJ2-1; D not certain. Trimming cost V 3 bases and J 5 bases, with 8 bases left between them. The CDR3 is made up of 13 amino acids. This CDR3 reads CASSFNRNNEQFF. Here the CDR3 DNA reads TGTGCCAGCAGTTTTAACAGAAACAATGAGCAGTTCTTC.

This clone appeared a few times. J is TRBJ1-5 and V is TRBV2, with D tentatively TRBD1 (6 bases). Germline values: CDR1 SNHLY, CDR2 FYNNEI. V lost 5 bases, J lost 8 bases, and 16 bases lay in between. This CDR3 comprises 14 residues. The CDR3 is CASSSNGGAEPQHF. In DNA, the CDR3 is TGTGCCAGCAGTAGTAATGGGGGCGCCGAGCCCCAGCATTTT.

The chain employs TRBV19 and TRBJ2-2, with D maybe TRBD2 (6 bases). The length of the CDR3 is 15 residues. Trimming pared 4 bases from V and 3 bases from J, leaving 12 bases between. CDR1 is LNHDA, CDR2 SQIVND, per germline (reference sequence). The CDR3 region is CASSTTAGYTGELFF. The CDR3 bases are TGTGCCAGTAGTACGACGGCGGGGTACACCGGGGAGCTGTTTTTT.

This chain links TRBV6-5 with TRBJ2-7; the D gene is possibly TRBD1 (5 bases). Trimming removed 5 bases from V and 4 bases from J, with 18 bases in between. Per germline, CDR1 MNHEY and CDR2 SVGAGI. The CDR3 has 15 residues. CDR3 sequence (DNA): TGTGCCAGCAGTATTTCCTCGGGCAGGGTTTACGAGCAGTACTTC. Translated: CASSISSGRVYEQYF.

The gene calls are TRBV18 and TRBJ2-7, with D perhaps TRBD1 (6 bases). The V end was cut by 3 bases, the J end by 4 bases, with 10 bases between. The CDR3 has 13 residues. CDR1 is KGHSH and CDR2 is LQKENI in the germline V gene. CDR3 nucleotides: TGTGCCAGCTCACCCCCGGACAGATACGAGCAGTACTTC. It codes for CASSPPDRYEQYF.

The CDR3 DNA reads as TGTGCCAGCAGTTACGTGACACGGCGGGATGGCTACACCTTC. Translation gives CASSYVTRRDGYTF. This sequence joins TRBV6-2 or TRBV6-3 and TRBJ1-2; unclear D gene. The CDR3 covers 14 residues. V gave up 2 bases and J gave up 6 bases, with 13 bases separating them. Germline lookup yields CDR1 MNHEY and CDR2 SVGEGT.

CDR3 amino acids: CASSSHLTSGGTNTGELFF. CDR3 DNA sequence: TGTGCCAGCAGCTCCCATCTGACTAGCGGGGGGACGAACACCGGGGAGCTGTTTTTT. V is TRBV21-1 and J is TRBJ2-2; the table's D call, TRBD2, was not checked against the DNA. TRBV21-1 is a pseudogene. The CDR3 totals 19 residues.

The chain has TRBV5-4 and TRBJ1-4, with 11 positions matching TRBD1. The CDR3 loop spans 16 amino acids. Germline V gene data show CDR1 as SGHNT and CDR2 as YYREEE (reference sequence). V shed 3 bases, J shed 6 bases, and the junction held 7 bases outside the gene matches. The CDR3 here is CASSSGTGGGYEKLFF. Here the CDR3 DNA reads TGTGCCAGCAGCTCCGGGACAGGGGGGGGTTATGAAAAACTGTTTTTT.

This clone was counted between two and nine times. The chain recombines TRBV7-2 with TRBJ1-2; TRBD1 might be the D (6 bases). The CDR3 covers 12 residues. CDR1 SGHTA and CDR2 FQGNSA come from the germline V gene. With 5 bases removed from V and 8 bases from J, the gap between germline ends came to 12 bases. The CDR3 sequence is CASSHRDGGYTF. The CDR3 coding sequence is TGTGCCAGCAGCCACAGGGACGGGGGCTACACCTTC.

The chain links TRBV29-1 to TRBJ1-1; D gene ambiguous. Trimming removed 4 bases from V and 5 bases from J, with 11 bases in between. This CDR3 has 12 residues. Per the germline V gene, CDR1 is SQVTM and CDR2 is ANQGSEA. CDR3 protein: CSVGEGPTEAFF. CDR3 sequence (DNA): TGCAGCGTTGGGGAGGGTCCAACTGAAGCTTTCTTT.

J is TRBJ1-1 and V is TRBV6-2 or TRBV6-3, with D tentatively TRBD1 (6 bases). Deletions cut 6 bases from V and 0 bases from J, with 20 bases between. CDR3 length: 17 amino acids. Germline V gives CDR1 MNHEY, CDR2 SVGEGT. This CDR3 is CASSPLRTDPMNTEAFF. In DNA, the CDR3 is TGTGCCAGCAGCCCGCTCCGGACAGACCCCATGAACACTGAAGCTTTCTTT.

The V and J genes are TRBV10-3 and TRBJ2-7; no firm D call. The CDR3 spans 13 residues. CDR1 ENHRY and CDR2 SYGVKD come from the germline V gene. With 5 bases removed from V and 5 bases from J, the gap between germline ends came to 13 bases. As DNA, the CDR3 is TGTGCCATCAGTAAGGGCCAAAAGAACGAGCAGTACTTC. As protein: CAISKGQKNEQYF.

A single count supports this clone. This chain uses TRBV29-1 with TRBJ1-3; D is unclear. This CDR3 region has 11 residues. Germline CDR1 reads SQVTM; CDR2 reads ANQGSEA. V was pared by 6 bases and J by 0 bases, with 3 bases between. The CDR3 protein is CSVGSGNTIYF. The DNA for the CDR3 is TGCAGCGTAGGCTCTGGAAACACCATATATTTT.

V usage is TRBV2 and J usage is TRBJ1-5; D not resolved. The V and J ends lost 6 bases and 0 bases respectively, with 9 bases between them. Germline assignment: CDR1 SNHLY and CDR2 FYNNEI. This CDR3 spans 14 amino acids. This CDR3 reads CASSRKYSNQPQHF. CDR3 DNA: TGTGCCAGCAGCCGGAAATATAGCAATCAGCCCCAGCATTTT.

This sequence joins TRBV6-4 and TRBJ2-1; 11 nucleotides align to TRBD1. The J segment lost 5 bases and the V segment lost 6 bases, leaving 9 bases of the junction unmatched. The germline V gene encodes CDR1 MRHNA and CDR2 SNTAGT. This CDR3 has 16 amino acids. CDR3 nucleotides: TGTGCCAGCAGCCCTCGCCCGGGACAGGGGGACAATGAGCAGTTCTTC. Protein product: CASSPRPGQGDNEQFF.

V and J are TRBV5-1 and TRBJ1-6; D remains unclear. The V end lost 4 bases, the J end lost 7 bases, and 15 bases lay between the germline ends. Germline assignment: CDR1 SGHRS and CDR2 YFSETQ. The length of the CDR3 is 15 residues. For the CDR3, the DNA is TGCGCCAGCAGCGCCGACATCCTTGGGAATTCACCCCTCCACTTT. This translates into CASSADILGNSPLHF.

V gene TRBV23-1 combines with J gene TRBJ2-2, with D perhaps matching TRBD2 (5 bases). TRBV23-1 is filed as an ORF, its function uncertain. The CDR3 has 16 residues. V was trimmed by 0 bases and J by 3 bases, leaving 11 bases between them. CDR3 sequence (DNA): TGCGCCAGCAGTCAATCAGTGGAGAGGGACACCGGGGAGCTGTTTTTT. It is translated as CASSQSVERDTGELFF.

The chain has TRBV5-1 and TRBJ1-1; TRBD1 might be the D (6 bases). V was shortened by 2 bases and J by 1 base, with 9 bases between the two germline ends. Germline values: CDR1 SGHRS, CDR2 YFSETQ. CDR3 size: 14 residues. For the CDR3, the DNA is TGCGCCAGCAGCTTCAGGGGTGGGAACACTGAAGCTTTCTTT. Translating gives CASSFRGGNTEAFF.

The chain recombines TRBV7-2 with TRBJ2-5, with TRBD2 matching 8 bases. The CDR3 extends over 15 amino acids. Unmatched junction bases numbered 9, after V lost 5 bases and J lost 4 bases. Looked up from germline, CDR1 is SGHTA and CDR2 is FQGNSA. The CDR3 is CASSRRGLGSETQYF. CDR3 nucleotides: TGTGCCAGCAGCCGTCGGGGACTAGGTTCAGAGACCCAGTACTTC.